A single sample gave rise to the 2 T cell receptor beta chains below, sequenced in a study of blood T cell repertoires in COVID-19. Only in-frame clones appear in the TCRdb table, and some are missing; sequencing was by immunoSEQ multiplex PCR. This table holds 200,000 or so clones, 70% to 90% found once. The sequenced sample consisted of peripheral blood. These receptor sequences come from a human donor with active or convalescent COVID-19. The donor label of this sample is uncertain.

The chain combines TRBV9 with TRBJ2-2; D possibly corresponds to TRBD1 (6 bases). Germline CDR1 reads SGDLS; CDR2 reads YYNGEE. The CDR3 totals 14 residues. Trimming shortened V by 5 bases and J by 0 bases, and 8 bases separated the two germline ends. The CDR3 spells CASRDSANTGELFF. The DNA for the CDR3 is TGTGCCAGCAGGGACAGCGCGAACACCGGGGAGCTGTTTTTT.

This chain connects TRBV10-2 to TRBJ2-3; 10 positions agree with TRBD2. The CDR3 length is 17 residues. V trimming: 2 bases; J trimming: 2 bases; junction bases outside the gene matches: 7. Germline values: CDR1 WSHSY, CDR2 SAAADI. This CDR3 reads CASSEPTSGTITDTQYF. CDR3 bases: TGCGCCAGCAGTGAGCCAACTAGCGGGACAATCACAGATACGCAGTATTTT.